Below are 26 T cell receptor beta chains sequenced from a single sample in a study of cytotoxic CD8 clonotypes in ibrutinib-treated CLL. Profiling relied on immunoSEQ multiplex PCR, and the TCRdb table lists in-frame clones only, not all of them. In the table there are 12,000 to 15,000 clones, 55% to 70% of which are singletons. This specimen consisted of PBMCs, obtained before ibrutinib treatment. The receptors come from a human donor with chronic lymphocytic leukemia.

The J gene is TRBJ1-2, the V gene TRBV5-4; D may be TRBD1 (5 bases). Germline CDR1 and CDR2: SGHNT and YYREEE (reference sequence). This CDR3 spans 14 amino acids. V dropped 0 bases and J dropped 1 base, with 7 bases sitting between them. CDR3 sequence: CASSLGGVNYGYTF. The CDR3, as DNA: TGTGCCAGCAGCTTGGGAGGGGTTAACTATGGCTACACCTTC. Variable domain in full (rest from reference TRBV5-4 and TRBJ1-2): ETGVTQSPTHLIKTRGQQVTLRCSSQSGHNTVSWYQQALGQGPQFIFQYYREEENGRGNFPPRFSGLQFPNYSSELNVNALELDDSALYLCASSLGGVNYGYTFGSGTRLTVV.

This clone was seen only a few times. J is TRBJ2-2 and V is TRBV10-1; D not resolved. Trimming shortened V by 6 bases and J by 5 bases, and 13 bases separated the two germline ends. The CDR3 is 14 amino acids. CDR1 is WNHNN, CDR2 SYGVQD, per germline (reference sequence). This CDR3 reads CASSKTDGTGELFF. CDR3 nucleotides: TGCGCCAGCAGCAAGACTGATGGGACCGGGGAGCTGTTTTTT.

The genes are TRBV4-1 and TRBJ2-5, with TRBD1 matching 10 bases. The length of the CDR3 is 17 residues. V lost 4 bases and J lost 7; bases outside the gene matches: 15. CDR1 is MGHRA, CDR2 YSYEKL, per germline. CDR3 sequence reads: CASSPFRQGAISATQYF. In DNA, the CDR3 is TGCGCCAGCAGCCCCTTCCGACAGGGGGCCATATCCGCGACCCAGTACTTC.

The chain joins TRBV7-6 to TRBJ1-1; D call uncertain. Germline V lookup: CDR1 SGHVS, CDR2 FNYEAQ. The V gene lost 4 bases and the J gene lost 4 bases, with 7 bases spanning the gap. CDR3 length equals 12 residues. The CDR3: CASSSRTTEAFF. In DNA form, the CDR3 reads TGTGCCAGCAGCTCTAGGACCACTGAAGCTTTCTTT.

V and J are TRBV5-6 and TRBJ2-7; D remains unclear. The length of the CDR3 is 15 residues. Germline V gene data show CDR1 as SGHDT and CDR2 as YYEEEE. Trimming took off 0 bases at V and 3 bases at J, with 13 bases between the two ends. CDR3 nucleotide sequence: TGTGCCAGCAGCTTGGGACCGGTCCCCCTCTACGAGCAGTACTTC. It encodes CASSLGPVPLYEQYF.

The genes are TRBV7-9 and TRBJ1-3; possible D gene TRBD1, 5 bases. Germline CDR1 is SEHNR and CDR2 is FQNEAQ (reference sequence). Trimming removed 2 bases from V and 4 bases from J, with 12 bases in between. This CDR3 has 15 residues. DNA of the CDR3: TGTGCCAGCAGCTTAAGGGGACGGCTCGGAAACACCATATATTTT. Its protein product is CASSLRGRLGNTIYF.

The J gene is TRBJ1-4, the V gene TRBV5-6; D ambiguous. CDR1 SGHDT and CDR2 YYEEEE come from the germline V gene. CDR3 length: 12 amino acids. V gave up 3 bases and J gave up 7 bases, with 7 bases separating them. CDR3 region: CASSSGSEKLFF. The DNA for the CDR3 is TGTGCCAGCAGCTCTGGGAGTGAAAAACTGTTTTTT.

The J gene is TRBJ1-1, the V gene TRBV30; 7 positions agree with TRBD1. This CDR3 region has 14 residues. Germline assignment: CDR1 GTSNPN and CDR2 SVGIG (reference sequence). Trimming took 5 bases from V and 1 from J; bases not matched to a gene: 7. CDR3 sequence (DNA): TGTGCCTGGGGGCCACAGGGGTCGAACACTGAAGCTTTCTTT. This sequence encodes CAWGPQGSNTEAFF.

V usage is TRBV10-3 and J usage is TRBJ2-5, with D maybe TRBD2 (5 bases). This CDR3 comprises 13 residues. Trimming removed 5 bases from V and 3 bases from J, with 10 bases in between. CDR1 is ENHRY and CDR2 is SYGVKD in the germline V gene. The chain's CDR3 is CAISSDGEETQYF. The CDR3 nucleotides read TGTGCCATCAGTTCTGACGGGGAAGAGACCCAGTACTTC.

The rearrangement uses TRBV5-1 and TRBJ1-6; D is ambiguous. The CDR3 covers 15 residues. Trimming pared 1 base from V and 1 base from J, leaving 6 bases between. Per the germline V gene, CDR1 is SGHRS and CDR2 is YFSETQ. The CDR3 region has the DNA TGCGCCAGCAGCTTGACAGTGTCCTATAATTCACCCCTCCACTTT. Translation: CASSLTVSYNSPLHF.

The sample holds a few counts of this clone. J is TRBJ1-1 and V is TRBV10-2, with 11 bases matching TRBD1. The CDR3 runs to 14 residues. Germline CDR1 reads WSHSY; CDR2 reads SAAADI. Unmatched junction bases numbered 6, after V lost 6 bases and J lost 6 bases. CDR3 in amino acids: CASRRTGGVSEAFF. The CDR3 bases are TGCGCCAGCAGAAGGACAGGGGGCGTCTCTGAAGCTTTCTTT.

The chain is built from TRBV4-1 and TRBJ1-2; possible D gene TRBD1, 5 bases. Trimming left V 1 base short and J 2 bases short, with 14 bases between. The CDR3 has 16 amino acids. Per germline, CDR1 MGHRA and CDR2 YSYEKL. The CDR3 region has the DNA TGCGCCAGCAGCCAAGGACCATATGGGGGGAACTATGGCTACACCTTC. It yields the protein CASSQGPYGGNYGYTF.

In this sample, this clone turned up a few times. The CDR3 reads CASSLVGADYGYTF. For the CDR3, the DNA is TGTGCCAGCAGCTTGGTGGGAGCGGACTATGGCTACACCTTC. The chain recombines TRBV5-6 with TRBJ1-2; unclear D gene. Germline V CDR1 and CDR2: SGHDT, YYEEEE. The CDR3 has 14 residues. V lost 0 bases and J lost 3, with 9 bases in between.

The chain uses TRBV12-1 and TRBJ2-7; the D segment call TRBD2 is taken from the table without a DNA check. TRBV12-1 is tagged as a pseudogene. The CDR3 is 13 residues long. CDR3 residues: CASSEGGIYEQYF. The CDR3 DNA is TGTGCCAGCAGCGAGGGAGGGATCTACGAGCAGTACTTC.

The rearrangement links TRBV19 to TRBJ1-1, with D perhaps matching TRBD1 (6 bases). Trimming stripped 7 bases from V and 6 bases from J, with 18 bases between. Germline CDR1 is LNHDA and CDR2 is SQIVND (reference sequence). This CDR3 is 14 amino acids long. CDR3 amino acids: CASIPTGGVAEAFF. CDR3 DNA: TGTGCCAGTATTCCGACGGGGGGCGTCGCTGAAGCTTTCTTT.

This clone was recorded a few times. The V gene is TRBV10-1, the J gene TRBJ2-7; no firm D call. The germline gives CDR1 WNHNN, CDR2 SYGVQD (reference sequence). V lost 8 bases and J lost 2, with 7 bases in between. The CDR3 extends over 11 amino acids. CDR3 nucleotide sequence: TGCGCCAGCGGAGACCCCTACGAGCAGTACTTC. Translating it yields CASGDPYEQYF.

The chain combines TRBV7-6 with TRBJ2-7; 9 bases map to TRBD1. Germline values: CDR1 SGHVS, CDR2 FNYEAQ. J lost 1 base, V lost 1 base, and 2 bases had no gene match. The CDR3 length is 15 residues. CDR3 bases: TGTGCCAGCAGCTTAGAAGGGACAGGGTCCTACGAGCAGTACTTC. Amino acids: CASSLEGTGSYEQYF.

The chain recombines TRBV19 with TRBJ2-5, with 7 bases identical to TRBD1. Germline CDR1 LNHDA, CDR2 SQIVND (reference sequence). V lost 5 bases to trimming and J lost 2 bases; unmatched junction nucleotides: 5. There are 14 residues in the CDR3. CDR3 protein: CASSRNRGQETQYF. The CDR3 DNA reads TGTGCCAGTAGTCGGAACAGGGGACAAGAGACCCAGTACTTC.

This clone has a single count. The rearrangement joins TRBV29-1 to TRBJ1-4; D uncertain. This CDR3 contains 13 residues. CDR1 SQVTM and CDR2 ANQGSEA come from the germline V gene. The CDR3 sequence: CCGRDSYREKLFF. In DNA, the CDR3 is TGCTGCGGTAGGGATTCTTATCGTGAAAAACTGTTTTTT. The entire variable domain, with the rest obtained from reference TRBV29-1 and TRBJ1-4, is as follows: SAVISQKPSRDICQRGTSLTIQCQVDSQVTMMFWYRQQPGQSLTLIATANQGSEATYESGFVIDKFPISRPNLTFSTLTVSNMSPEDSSIYLCCGRDSYREKLFFGSGTQLSVL.

This sequence joins TRBV5-4 and TRBJ2-2; possibly TRBD1 for D (5 bases). V was trimmed by 2 bases and J by 8 bases, leaving 16 bases between them. This CDR3 is 15 amino acids long. Germline V CDR1 and CDR2: SGHNT, YYREEE (reference sequence). CDR3 protein: CASSLTQGSSGELFF. DNA for the CDR3: TGTGCCAGCAGCTTAACTCAGGGTTCCTCAGGGGAGCTGTTTTTT.

The table lists this clone with many counts. J is TRBJ2-7 and V is TRBV5-5; possibly TRBD2 for D (5 bases). Germline V gene sequence: CDR1 SGHKS, CDR2 YYEKEE (reference sequence). This CDR3 region has 13 residues. Deletions cut 2 bases from V and 5 bases from J, with 11 bases between. The CDR3, as DNA: TGTGCCAGCAGCTTCGGGGTGAGGAACGAGCAGTACTTC. This sequence encodes CASSFGVRNEQYF.

A few counts support this clone. The rearrangement joins TRBV18 to TRBJ2-1, with D perhaps matching TRBD2 (7 bases). CDR3 length: 16 residues. Germline-derived CDR1 and CDR2 are KGHSH and LQKENI. V gave up 3 bases and J gave up 8 bases, with 20 bases separating them. The CDR3 sequence: CASSPRPRGADDEQFF. The CDR3 DNA reads TGTGCCAGCTCACCTCGACCCCGGGGGGCTGACGATGAGCAGTTCTTC.

The CDR3 DNA is TGTGCCAGCAGCTTTCAGGAGGCCGGGGAGCTGTTTTTT. Protein sequence: CASSFQEAGELFF. This chain links TRBV7-6 with TRBJ2-2, with D perhaps matching TRBD2 (5 bases). The CDR3 covers 13 residues. The germline CDR1 and CDR2 sequences are SGHVS and FNYEAQ. The ends were cut back, 3 bases at V and 6 bases at J, with 8 bases in the middle. Full variable domain (rest looked up from reference TRBV7-6 and TRBJ2-2): GAGVSQSPRYKVTKRGQDVALRCDPISGHVSLYWYRQALGQGPEFLTYFNYEAQQDKSGLPNDRFSAERPEGSISTLTIQRTEQRDSAMYRCASSFQEAGELFFGEGSRLTVL.

This clone has just one count. The genes are TRBV27 and TRBJ1-1; D call uncertain. CDR3 length: 12 residues. Germline CDR1 is MNHEY and CDR2 is SMNVEV (reference sequence). V was trimmed by 6 bases and J by 1 base, leaving 6 bases between them. The CDR3 nucleotides read TGTGCCAGCAGATTGGCGAACACTGAAGCTTTCTTT. Encoded protein: CASRLANTEAFF.

This sequence joins TRBV9 and TRBJ2-7; D unresolved. Germline V gene lookup returns CDR1 SGDLS and CDR2 YYNGEE. There are 13 residues in the CDR3. V gave up 1 base and J gave up 6 bases, with 11 bases separating them. CDR3 in amino acids: CASSVRTGREQYF. The CDR3 coding sequence is TGTGCCAGCAGCGTAAGGACCGGGCGCGAGCAGTACTTC.

The chain carries TRBV2 and TRBJ1-5; TRBD1 aligns across 7 bases. The V gene's germline CDR1 is SNHLY and CDR2 FYNNEI. The CDR3 is made up of 13 amino acids. V lost 8 bases, J lost 5 bases, and 6 bases stayed unmatched. CDR3 sequence: CASADREDQPQHF. In nucleotides, the CDR3 is TGTGCCAGCGCAGACAGGGAAGATCAGCCCCAGCATTTT.